The clone carrying this T cell receptor beta chain was counted many times. What it recognizes is unknown. V gave up 6 bases and J gave up 2 bases, with 11 bases separating them. Germline V CDR1 and CDR2: SGDLS, YYNGEE. This CDR3 has 13 amino acids. Findings and limits, study-wide: In terms of TCR gene usage, tumor memory CD4+ T cells clustered together with blood and lymph node memory CD4+ cells, as well as with lymph node naive CD4+ cells.

Full-length variable regions came from constant-region reverse primers plus semi-nested Nested Universal Primer A PCR. From the 5' RACE reads, TCRdb called clonotypes with MiXCR, one entry per CDR3 protein. The sample has fewer than 65,000 distinct CDR3 sequences, roughly 20% seen once. Cells sorted as Tregs were CD4+, CD25+ and CD127-/low. This TCR was sampled from a female donor with breast cancer. The rearrangement uses TRBV9 and TRBJ1-2; weak D call: TRBD1 (5 bases). Sequencing input: tumor-infiltrating Tregs sorted from the breast tumor. CDR3 nucleotides: TGTGCCAGCACCCAAGGGGTGAACTATGGCTACACCTTC. Protein product: CASTQGVNYGYTF.